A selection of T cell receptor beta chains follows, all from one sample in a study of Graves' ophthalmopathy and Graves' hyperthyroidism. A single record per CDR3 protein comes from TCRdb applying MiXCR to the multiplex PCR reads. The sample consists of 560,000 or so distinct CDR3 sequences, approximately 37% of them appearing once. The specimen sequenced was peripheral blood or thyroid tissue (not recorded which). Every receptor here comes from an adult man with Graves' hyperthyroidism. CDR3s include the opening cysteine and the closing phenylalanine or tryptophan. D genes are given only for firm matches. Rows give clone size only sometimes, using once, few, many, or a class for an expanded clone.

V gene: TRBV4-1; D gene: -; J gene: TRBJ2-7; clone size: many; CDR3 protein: CASSQVNRVDEQYF; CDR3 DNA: TGCGCCAGCAGCCAAGTGAATAGGGTTGACGAGCAGTACTTC
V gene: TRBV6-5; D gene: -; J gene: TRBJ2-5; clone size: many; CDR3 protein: CASTLWEGARETQYF; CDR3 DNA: TGTGCCAGCACCCTCTGGGAAGGGGCGAGAGAGACCCAGTACTTC
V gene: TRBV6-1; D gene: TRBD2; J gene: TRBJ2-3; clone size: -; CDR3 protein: CASSYSPLAGGLTDTQYF; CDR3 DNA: TGTGCCAGCAGTTACTCCCCACTAGCGGGAGGGTTGACAGATACGCAGTATTTT
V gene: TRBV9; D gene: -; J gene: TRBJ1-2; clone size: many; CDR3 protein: CASSGYRARENYGYTF; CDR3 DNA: TGTGCCAGCAGCGGATACAGGGCCCGGGAAAATTATGGCTACACCTTC
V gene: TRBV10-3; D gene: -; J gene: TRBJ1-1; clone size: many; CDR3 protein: CAISDEGGNTEAFF; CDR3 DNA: TGTGCCATCAGTGACGAGGGGGGGAACACTGAAGCTTTCTTT
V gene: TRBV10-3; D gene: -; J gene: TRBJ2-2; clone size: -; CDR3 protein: CASSEARLAGGELFF; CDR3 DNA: TGTGCCAGCAGTGAAGCGCGCCTAGCCGGCGGGGAGCTGTTTTTT
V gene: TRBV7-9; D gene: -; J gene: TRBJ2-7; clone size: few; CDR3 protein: CASSHPRDSSSEQYF; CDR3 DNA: TGTGCCAGCAGCCACCCTCGGGACTCAAGCTCCGAGCAGTACTTC
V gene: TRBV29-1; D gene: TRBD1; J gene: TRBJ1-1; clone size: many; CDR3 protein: CSVGGQGVGTEAFF; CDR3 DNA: TGCAGCGTGGGGGGACAGGGAGTTGGGACTGAAGCTTTCTTT
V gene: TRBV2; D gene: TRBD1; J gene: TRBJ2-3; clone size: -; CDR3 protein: CASSRGTLTGLTDTQYF; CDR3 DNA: TGTGCCAGCAGCCGAGGGACCCTGACAGGGCTCACAGATACGCAGTATTTT
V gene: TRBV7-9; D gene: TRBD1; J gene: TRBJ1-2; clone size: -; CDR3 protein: CASSYGTGALGYTF; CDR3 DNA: TGTGCCAGCAGTTACGGGACAGGGGCCCTTGGCTACACCTTC
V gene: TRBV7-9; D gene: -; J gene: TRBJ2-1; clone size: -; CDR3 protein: CASGGLSYNEQFF; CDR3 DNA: TGTGCCAGCGGGGGGCTCTCGTACAATGAGCAGTTCTTC
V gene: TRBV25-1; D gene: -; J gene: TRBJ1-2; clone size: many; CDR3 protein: CASSKNHRTKGYTF; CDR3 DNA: TGTGCCAGCAGTAAGAACCACCGGACAAAAGGCTACACCTTC
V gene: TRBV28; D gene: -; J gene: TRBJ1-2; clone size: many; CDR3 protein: CASSPVANYGYTF; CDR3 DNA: TGTGCCAGCAGTCCCGTCGCAAACTATGGCTACACCTTC
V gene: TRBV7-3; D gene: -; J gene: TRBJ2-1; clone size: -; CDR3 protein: CASSPYRDNEQFF; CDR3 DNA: TGTGCCAGCAGCCCCTACCGGGACAATGAGCAGTTCTTC
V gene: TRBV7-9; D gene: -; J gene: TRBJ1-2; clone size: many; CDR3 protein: CASSLHDRNYGYTF; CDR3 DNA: TGTGCCAGCAGCCTCCACGACAGGAACTATGGCTACACCTTC
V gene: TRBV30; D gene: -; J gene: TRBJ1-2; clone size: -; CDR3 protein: CACRSGASNYGYTF; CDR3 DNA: TGTGCCTGCCGGTCAGGAGCTTCTAACTATGGCTACACCTTC
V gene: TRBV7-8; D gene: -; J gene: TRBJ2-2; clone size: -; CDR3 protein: CATKRDGPRDGRRMELFF; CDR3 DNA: TGTGCCACTAAACGCGACGGGCCCCGGGACGGCCGCAGAATGGAGCTGTTTTTT
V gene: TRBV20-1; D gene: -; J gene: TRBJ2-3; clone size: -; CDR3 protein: CSASWAEFTDTQYF; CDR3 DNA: TGCAGTGCTAGCTGGGCGGAGTTCACAGATACGCAGTATTTT
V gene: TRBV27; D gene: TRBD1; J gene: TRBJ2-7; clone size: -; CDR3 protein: CASRPGTGQGEQYF; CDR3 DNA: TGTGCCAGCAGGCCAGGGACAGGGCAGGGCGAGCAGTACTTC
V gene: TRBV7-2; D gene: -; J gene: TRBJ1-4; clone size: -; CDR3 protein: CASSRGGGVGEKLFF; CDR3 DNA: TGCGCCAGCAGCCGGGGCGGGGGAGTTGGTGAAAAACTGTTTTTT
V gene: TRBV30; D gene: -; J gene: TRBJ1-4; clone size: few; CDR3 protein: CACPSATNEKLFF; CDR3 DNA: TGTGCCTGCCCCAGTGCAACTAATGAAAAACTGTTTTTT
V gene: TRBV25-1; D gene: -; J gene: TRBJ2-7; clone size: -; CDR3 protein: CASTPGVGEQCF; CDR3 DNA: TGTGCCAGCACCCCGGGAGTTGGTGAGCAGTGCTTC
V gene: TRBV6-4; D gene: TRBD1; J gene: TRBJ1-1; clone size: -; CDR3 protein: CASSDSGGTEAFF; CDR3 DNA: TGTGCCAGCAGTGATTCAGGGGGTACTGAAGCTTTCTTT
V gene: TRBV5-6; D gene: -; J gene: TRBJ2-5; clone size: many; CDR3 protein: CASSQPNQETQYF; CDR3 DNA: TGTGCCAGCAGCCAACCCAACCAAGAGACCCAGTACTTC
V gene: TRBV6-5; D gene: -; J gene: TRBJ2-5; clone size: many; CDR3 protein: CASSYRTPFGETQYF; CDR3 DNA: TGTGCCAGCAGTTATCGTACGCCCTTCGGGGAGACCCAGTACTTC
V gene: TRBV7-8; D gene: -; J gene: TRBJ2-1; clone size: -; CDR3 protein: CASSLGREDEQFF; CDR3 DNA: TGTGCCAGCAGCTTAGGCAGGGAGGATGAGCAGTTCTTC
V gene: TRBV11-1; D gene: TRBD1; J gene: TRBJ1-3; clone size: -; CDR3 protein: CASSFRDRSIYF; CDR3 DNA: TGTGCCAGCAGCTTCCGGGACAGAAGCATATATTTT
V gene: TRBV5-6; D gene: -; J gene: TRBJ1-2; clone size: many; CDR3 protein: CASSSAGALLGGYTF; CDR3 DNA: TGTGCCAGCAGCTCAGCAGGCGCCTTGCTCGGTGGCTACACCTTC
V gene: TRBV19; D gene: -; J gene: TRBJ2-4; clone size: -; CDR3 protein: CASREGAKNIQYF; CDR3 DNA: TGTGCCAGTAGAGAGGGGGCCAAAAACATTCAGTACTTC
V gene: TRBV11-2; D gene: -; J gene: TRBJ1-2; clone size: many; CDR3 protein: CASSPGDNDYGYTF; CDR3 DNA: TGTGCCAGCAGCCCCGGGGACAATGACTATGGCTACACCTTC
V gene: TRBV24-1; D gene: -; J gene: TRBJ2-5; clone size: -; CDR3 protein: CASSPRGGGETQYF; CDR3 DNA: TGTGCCAGCTCACCACGTGGAGGCGGGGAGACCCAGTACTTC
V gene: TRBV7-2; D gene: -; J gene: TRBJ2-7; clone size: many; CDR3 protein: CASSLYPTYEQYF; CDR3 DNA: TGTGCCAGCAGCTTATACCCGACCTACGAGCAGTACTTC
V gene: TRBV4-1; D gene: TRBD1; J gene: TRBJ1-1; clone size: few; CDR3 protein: CASSQDIGTADMNTEAFF; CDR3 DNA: TGCGCCAGCAGCCAAGATATCGGGACAGCAGACATGAACACTGAAGCTTTCTTT
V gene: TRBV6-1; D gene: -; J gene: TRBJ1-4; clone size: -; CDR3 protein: CASSERERTYADEKLFF; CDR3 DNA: TGTGCCAGCAGTGAAAGGGAACGAACATACGCGGATGAAAAACTGTTTTTT
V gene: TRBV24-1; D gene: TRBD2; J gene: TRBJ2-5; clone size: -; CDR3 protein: CATSEGLVVETQYF; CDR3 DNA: TGTGCCACCAGTGAGGGACTAGTCGTGGAGACCCAGTACTTC
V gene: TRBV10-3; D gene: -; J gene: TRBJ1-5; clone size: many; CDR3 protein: CATTWDSNQPQHF; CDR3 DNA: TGTGCCACTACATGGGATAGCAATCAGCCCCAGCATTTT
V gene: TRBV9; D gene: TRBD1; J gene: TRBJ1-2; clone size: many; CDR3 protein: CASSVETGGVDGYTF; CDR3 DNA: TGTGCCAGCAGCGTAGAGACAGGGGGTGTGGATGGCTACACCTTC
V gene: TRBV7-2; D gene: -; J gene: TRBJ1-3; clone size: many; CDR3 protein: CASSLMPPASASGNTIYF; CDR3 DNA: TGTGCCAGCAGCTTAATGCCCCCCGCCTCGGCCTCTGGAAACACCATATATTTT
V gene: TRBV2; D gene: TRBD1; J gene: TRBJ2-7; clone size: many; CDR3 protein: CASKGTGGYEQYF; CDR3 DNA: TGTGCCAGCAAGGGGACAGGGGGCTACGAGCAGTACTTC
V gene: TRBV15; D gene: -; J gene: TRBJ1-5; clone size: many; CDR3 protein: CATRWRQALSNQPQHF; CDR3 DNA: TGTGCCACCAGATGGCGACAGGCGCTTAGCAATCAGCCCCAGCATTTT
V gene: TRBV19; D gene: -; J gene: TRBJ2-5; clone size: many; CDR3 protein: CASKTGETQYF; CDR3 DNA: TGTGCCAGTAAGACAGGAGAGACCCAGTACTTC
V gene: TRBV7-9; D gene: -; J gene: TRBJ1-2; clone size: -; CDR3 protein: CASSLVNGGYTF; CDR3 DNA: TGTGCCAGCAGCTTAGTGAATGGGGGCTACACCTTC
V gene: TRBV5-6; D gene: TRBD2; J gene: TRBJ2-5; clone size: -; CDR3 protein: CASSLTPPEREDQETQYF; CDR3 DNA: TGTGCCAGCAGCTTGACTCCTCCGGAGCGGGAGGATCAAGAGACCCAGTACTTC
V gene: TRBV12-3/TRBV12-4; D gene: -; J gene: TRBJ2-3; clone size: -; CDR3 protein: CASSLSGSMDTQYF; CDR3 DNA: TGTGCCAGCAGTTTGTCTGGGTCTATGGATACGCAGTATTTT
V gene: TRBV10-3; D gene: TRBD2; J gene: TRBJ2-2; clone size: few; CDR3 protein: CAISGSGLAGANTGELFF; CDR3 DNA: TGTGCCATCAGTGGCTCAGGACTAGCGGGAGCGAACACCGGGGAGCTGTTTTTT
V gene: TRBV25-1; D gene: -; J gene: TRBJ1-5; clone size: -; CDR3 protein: CASRFYRALGQPQHF; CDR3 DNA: TGTGCCAGCAGGTTCTACAGGGCGTTAGGTCAGCCCCAGCATTTT
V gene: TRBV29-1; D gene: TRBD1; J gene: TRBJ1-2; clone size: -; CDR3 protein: CSVRTGGGYTF; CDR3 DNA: TGCAGCGTGAGGACAGGGGGCGGCTACACCTTC
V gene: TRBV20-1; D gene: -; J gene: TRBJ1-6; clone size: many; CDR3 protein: CSARDLRARVNSPLHF; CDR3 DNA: TGCAGTGCTAGAGATCTTAGGGCCAGGGTTAATTCACCCCTCCACTTT
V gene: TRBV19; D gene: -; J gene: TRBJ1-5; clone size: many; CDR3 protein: CASSIPPLGPQHF; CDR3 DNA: TGTGCCAGTAGTATCCCTCCTTTAGGGCCCCAGCATTTT
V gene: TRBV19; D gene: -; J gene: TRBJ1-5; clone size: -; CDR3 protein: CASRTPGTGNQPQHF; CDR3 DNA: TGTGCCAGTAGGACTCCGGGGACGGGCAATCAGCCCCAGCATTTT
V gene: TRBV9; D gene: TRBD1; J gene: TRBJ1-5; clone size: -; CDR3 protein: CASSVEGAASQHF; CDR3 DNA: TGTGCCAGCAGCGTAGAGGGGGCAGCTTCCCAGCATTTT